These 18 T cell receptor beta chains share one sample of origin, sequenced in a study of cytomegalovirus exposure and HLA in healthy donors. With 60 Vbeta and 13 Jbeta primers, the PCR was carried out. TCRdb's table, derived via immunoSEQ multiplex PCR, lists solely in-frame clones and lacks some. The sample consists of about 160,000 clones, 77% of them appearing once. Sequencing was done on a sample of PBMCs. All receptors derive from a woman aged 25 to 39 in good health and CMV-seronegative.

The rearrangement links TRBV7-3 to TRBJ1-3; maybe TRBD1 (6 bases). In germline, CDR1 is SGHTA, CDR2 FQGTGA. V was shortened by 4 bases and J by 4 bases, with 14 bases between the two germline ends. The CDR3 covers 15 residues. CDR3: CASSSLAGVGNTIYF. The CDR3 nucleotides read TGTGCCAGCAGCTCCCTGGCAGGGGTCGGAAACACCATATATTTT.

The chain recombines TRBV9 with TRBJ2-1; D not resolved. In germline, CDR1 is SGDLS, CDR2 YYNGEE. V lost 0 bases and J lost 7, with 11 bases in between. The CDR3 runs to 14 residues. The CDR3 is CASSVGAMENEQFF. The CDR3 DNA sequence: TGTGCCAGCAGCGTAGGAGCGATGGAGAATGAGCAGTTCTTC.

V and J are TRBV6-5 and TRBJ1-3; D perhaps matches TRBD1 (6 bases). V dropped 4 bases and J dropped 7 bases, with 11 bases sitting between them. CDR3 length: 13 residues. Per germline, CDR1 MNHEY and CDR2 SVGAGI. The CDR3 DNA is TGTGCCAGCAGTTCGGACAGAGGGAACACCATATATTTT. It yields the protein CASSSDRGNTIYF.

Only a few counts were recorded for this clone. The chain couples TRBV30 to TRBJ1-4; D possibly corresponds to TRBD1 (6 bases). The CDR3 runs to 14 residues. Trimming shortened V by 1 base and J by 13 bases, and 19 bases separated the two germline ends. The V gene's germline CDR1 is GTSNPN and CDR2 SVGIG (reference sequence). Here the CDR3 DNA reads TGTGCCTGGAGTGCCCGCGGCAGGGGCCTAGTACTGTTTTTT. Residues: CAWSARGRGLVLFF.

The J gene is TRBJ2-5, the V gene TRBV7-3; TRBD1 agrees at 10 bases. CDR3 size: 15 residues. V trimming: 5 bases; J trimming: 5 bases; junction bases outside the gene matches: 8. From germline, CDR1 is SGHTA and CDR2 FQGTGA. CDR3 residues: CASSPGTGAGETQYF. The DNA of the CDR3 is TGTGCCAGCAGCCCCGGGACAGGGGCGGGGGAGACCCAGTACTTC. Based on the CDR3 plus reference TRBV7-3 and TRBJ2-5, the full variable domain is GAGVSQTPSNKVTEKGKYVELRCDPISGHTALYWYRQSLGQGPEFLIYFQGTGAADDSGLPNDRFFAVRPEGSVSTLKIQRTERGDSAVYLCASSPGTGAGETQYFGPGTRLLVL.

With respect to this clone: Different DNA sequences within this sample yield the same CDR3. The gene calls are TRBV4-1 and TRBJ1-3; 7 bases map to TRBD1. The germline gives CDR1 MGHRA, CDR2 YSYEKL. V trimming: 4 bases; J trimming: 7 bases; junction bases outside the gene matches: 10. The CDR3 is 15 amino acids. CDR3 residues: CASSPGPGQRNTIYF. CDR3 bases: TGCGCCAGCAGCCCAGGACCGGGACAGAGGAACACCATATATTTT.

This clone was observed a few times. The chain joins TRBV6-1 to TRBJ1-3; D ambiguous. The CDR3 is 13 residues long. Germline loops: CDR1 MNHNS, CDR2 SASEGT. V was clipped by 6 bases and J by 6 bases, with 12 bases between them. The CDR3 DNA sequence: TGTGCCAGCAGCTCACAATTGTCAAACACCATATATTTT. The encoded protein is CASSSQLSNTIYF.

The table lists this clone with a few counts. The gene calls are TRBV30 and TRBJ1-1, with 7 nucleotides matching TRBD1. This CDR3 is built from 14 residues. Germline lookup yields CDR1 GTSNPN and CDR2 SVGIG (reference sequence). The V gene end was trimmed by 2 bases and the J gene end by 3 bases; junction bases not matched to a gene: 6. CDR3 region: CAWSLRGLDTEAFF. The CDR3, as DNA: TGTGCCTGGAGTCTGAGGGGGCTTGACACTGAAGCTTTCTTT.

V gene TRBV15 combines with J gene TRBJ2-1; 8 nucleotides line up with TRBD1. V gave up 0 bases and J gave up 5 bases; unmatched junction bases: 6. From germline, CDR1 is LNHNV and CDR2 YYDKDF (reference sequence). The CDR3 extends over 16 amino acids. CDR3 region: CATSRDKTGAHNEQFF. The CDR3 DNA reads TGTGCCACCAGCAGAGATAAGACAGGGGCCCACAATGAGCAGTTCTTC.

This sequence joins TRBV5-1 and TRBJ2-1; 8 bases map to TRBD2. J gave up 5 bases and V 7 bases, and 17 bases lay outside the gene matches. The germline gives CDR1 SGHRS, CDR2 YFSETQ. This CDR3 spans 17 amino acids. The CDR3 is CASATMTSAESNNEQFF. The CDR3 region has the DNA TGCGCCAGCGCGACAATGACTAGCGCCGAGAGCAACAATGAGCAGTTCTTC.

J is TRBJ2-7 and V is TRBV7-2; D is perhaps TRBD2 (6 bases). Germline V gives CDR1 SGHTA, CDR2 FQGNSA. The CDR3 extends over 15 amino acids. The ends were cut back, 1 base at V and 4 bases at J, with 14 bases in the middle. In nucleotides, the CDR3 is TGTGCCAGCAGCTTAGTTGAGGGACTCTTGTACGAGCAGTACTTC. Encoded protein: CASSLVEGLLYEQYF.

Note on this clone: Other DNA sequences within the sample encode an identical CDR3. DNA for the CDR3: TGTGCCAGCAGTTTTCTCCGGGACAGAGGTCAGCCCCAGCATTTT. Its protein product is CASSFLRDRGQPQHF. This chain joins TRBV28 and TRBJ1-5; TRBD1 agrees at 7 bases. CDR3 length: 15 amino acids. J was trimmed by 6 bases and V by 3 bases; bases with no gene match: 8. In germline, CDR1 is MDHEN, CDR2 SYDVKM.

The chain couples TRBV7-3 to TRBJ2-2; D remains ambiguous. Germline V gene sequence: CDR1 SGHTA, CDR2 FQGTGA. Trimming removed 3 bases from V and 6 bases from J, with 14 bases in between. The CDR3 totals 15 residues. The chain's CDR3 is CASSLSAYLSGELFF. In DNA, the CDR3 is TGTGCCAGCAGCTTGAGCGCCTATCTTTCCGGGGAGCTGTTTTTT.

The rearrangement links TRBV11-2 to TRBJ2-7, with 15 bases matching TRBD2. CDR3 length: 17 amino acids. The V segment lost 1 base and the J segment 3 bases; nucleotides outside the gene matches: 4. Germline loops: CDR1 SGHAT, CDR2 FQNNGV. DNA for the CDR3: TGTGCCAGCAGCTTAGGGAGGACTAGCGGGGGGGTCTACGAGCAGTACTTC. It is translated as CASSLGRTSGGVYEQYF.

The chain uses TRBV11-3 and TRBJ2-5, with TRBD2 identical over 7 bases. Germline CDR1 SGHNT, CDR2 YENEEA. This CDR3 spans 13 amino acids. V shed 1 base and J 4 bases; nucleotides not matched to a gene: 0. The CDR3: CASSLGEGETQYF. Written as DNA, the CDR3 is TGTGCCAGCAGCTTAGGGGAGGGAGAGACCCAGTACTTC.

This chain joins TRBV6-1 and TRBJ2-5, with TRBD1 matching over 7 bases. Germline V CDR1 and CDR2: MNHNS, SASEGT. CDR3 size: 15 residues. J was trimmed by 0 bases and V by 6 bases; bases with no gene match: 7. In DNA, the CDR3 is TGTGCCAGCAGCGCGAGGGACAGATACCAAGAGACCCAGTACTTC. Protein: CASSARDRYQETQYF.

This chain connects TRBV6-5 to TRBJ2-7, with 10 bases fitting TRBD1. Germline values: CDR1 MNHEY, CDR2 SVGAGI. J was trimmed by 2 bases and V by 4 bases; bases with no gene match: 2. This CDR3 has 14 residues. CDR3 sequence reads: CASSLTGGAYEQYF. The CDR3 DNA is TGTGCCAGCAGTTTGACAGGGGGCGCCTACGAGCAGTACTTC.

The V and J genes are TRBV7-3 and TRBJ1-5; D is perhaps TRBD1 (5 bases). Trimming took 0 bases from V and 5 from J, leaving 5 bases between them. CDR1 is SGHTA, CDR2 FQGTGA, per germline. The CDR3 is 13 amino acids. The CDR3 nucleotides are TGTGCCAGCAGCTTAACCAGGGATCAGCCCCAGCATTTT. This encodes CASSLTRDQPQHF.